The text below deals with one T cell receptor (beta chain). Its target antigen remains unknown. No base qualities exist here, and no much larger clone lies one base off it. The time point label of this sample denotes: about 28 days (+/-7) after the second vaccine dose. AZD1222 recipients with second doses at about 4 weeks or about 12 weeks were pooled, because spike-specific TCR depth and breadth did not differ between schedules. The vaccinee samples were drawn from two UK trials, COV001 and COV002, one of which was a single-blind randomized controlled phase 2/3 trial testing AZD1222 (ChAdOx1 nCoV-19) in healthy adults. For TCRbeta chain sequencing, PBMC samples from trial participants were taken at day 0 and at day 28 after the second dose. The CDR3 regions of human TCRbeta chains were analyzed by immunosequencing. In the source study's methods: Repertoire TCRs were checked for matches against a reference library of SARS-CoV-2-specific TCRs that had been generated using the MIRA antigen-specificity platform. Breadth was defined as the fraction of unique TCRs that were SARS-CoV-2-associated, and depth was defined as the fraction of total T cells that were SARS-CoV-2-associated. Using the MIRA data, each spike-specific TCR was mapped to the spike region that the TCR reacts to and placed in a CD4 or CD8 class. Log10-transformed breadth and depth values were compared by one-way ANOVA with Sidak's multiple comparisons tests. TCRdb obtained this table from immuneACCESS and retained in-frame rearrangements with V and J assigned. These tables miss some clones; where compared with another copy, unresolved V genes account for less than half of the shortfall, and the remainder is unexplained. V, J and clone size derive from that table, while D and trimming were established from the DNA sequence. This sample is represented by 110,000 to 150,000 clones; about 90% of them were singletons. Of the sample, less than 3.5% is held by the ten largest clones.

CDR3 length: 16 amino acids, cysteine to phenylalanine. CDR3 DNA only is kept here, 48 bases in frame from base 1. At the junction V is shortened by 0 bases and J by 4 bases, with 17 bases in between. Per the germline V gene (reference sequence), GTSNPN is the CDR1 and SVGIG is the CDR2. This entry comes from a study of T cell responses to AZD1222 COVID-19 vaccine (dated by TCRdb to the early 2020s). The study in broad terms: TCR sequencing covered roughly 230 trial participants: 200 to 220 given two doses of AZD1222 and 26 given two doses of MenACWY control vaccine. Trial participants were enrolled by age into 18-55, 56-69 and 70-plus year subgroups, with around 150, 28 and 57 TCR-sequenced participants respectively. What the research found in general, with its limitations: Conclusions about previously exposed vaccinees are limited because only a handful of AZD1222 recipients were SARS-CoV-2 seropositive at baseline. Participants were mostly white British and included more females than males, and it was suggested by the authors that clonal diversity may have been underestimated. After two AZD1222 doses, both the breadth and the depth of spike-specific TCRs were significantly higher than at day 0 and than in MenACWY recipients. Epitopes outside the regions mutated in the B.1.351 and B.1.1.7 variants were reportedly recognized by nearly half of the unique spike-specific TCRs. The 56-69-year group was small, and its depth increase did not reach significance, likely because of low power. No day 14 peak-response samples were available, so repertoires were characterized only after the peak T cell response. The vaccine-associated CD4 TCRs covered the entire spike protein, and the dominant responses fell in regions 160-218 and 743-854.

The TCR sequence derives from an adult who received the AZD1222 COVID-19 vaccine. The material was peripheral blood, obtained 28 days after the second AZD1222 dose. The sequence joins TRBV30 to TRBJ2-3; the D region possibly corresponds to TRBD2 (5 bases align). The sequence in DNA is TGTGCCTGGAGTGTAGAGGGCTCAAGAAGGGCAGATACGCAGTATTTT. This gives the protein CAWSVEGSRRADTQYF.